These 16 T cell receptor beta chains were sequenced from one sample in a study of blood T cell repertoires in COVID-19. Sequencing used immunoSEQ multiplex PCR; TCRdb keeps in-frame clones, though not all of them. The repertoire consists of about 99,000 clones, with 87% occurring once and the leading ten covering about 16%. Sequences were obtained from peripheral blood. These receptors came from a man aged 50 to 59 with acute or convalescent COVID-19.

A single count supports this clone. J is TRBJ2-7 and V is TRBV6-5; D is perhaps TRBD2 (5 bases). The CDR3 covers 16 residues. Germline CDR1 and CDR2: MNHEY and SVGAGI. Between the trimmed V and J ends, which lost 0 bases and 2 bases, there was a span of 14 bases. The CDR3 loop reads CASSYSMERAAYEQYF. The CDR3 DNA reads TGTGCCAGCAGTTACTCGATGGAGAGGGCGGCCTACGAGCAGTACTTC.

V gene TRBV4-1 combines with J gene TRBJ2-7; D not resolved. V lost 1 base to trimming and J lost 2 bases, with 12 bases between them. There are 15 residues in the CDR3. CDR1 MGHRA and CDR2 YSYEKL come from the germline V gene. Here the CDR3 reads CASSQGQSLTYEQYF. The CDR3 DNA is TGCGCCAGCAGCCAAGGCCAAAGCTTGACCTACGAGCAGTACTTC.

The V call is TRBV7-2, the J call TRBJ2-1; TRBD2 aligns across 13 bases. CDR1 and CDR2 (germline): SGHTA, FQGNSA. This CDR3 region has 15 residues. V gave up 5 bases and J gave up 7 bases; unmatched junction bases: 5. CDR3 DNA sequence: TGTGCCAGCAGCATCGGACTAGCGGGGGCAAATGAGCAGTTCTTC. This sequence encodes CASSIGLAGANEQFF.

This chain uses TRBV28 with TRBJ2-1, with TRBD2 identical over 11 bases. Per the germline V gene, CDR1 is MDHEN and CDR2 is SYDVKM. Trimming at V came to 6 bases and at J to 7 bases, leaving 8 bases not matched to a gene. The CDR3 runs 15 residues. The CDR3 DNA reads as TGTGCCAGCAGCTTAACCCGGACTAGCGGGAATGAGCAGTTCTTC. Amino acids: CASSLTRTSGNEQFF.

Only a few counts were recorded for this clone. Other DNA sequences from this sample encode an identical CDR3 as well. This chain connects TRBV5-1 to TRBJ2-1; 7 bases match TRBD1. Losses at the gene ends were 0 bases for V and 12 bases for J; bases not matched to a gene: 0. Germline CDR1 is SGHRS and CDR2 is YFSETQ. The CDR3 length is 11 residues. This chain's CDR3 is CASSLEGAQFF. CDR3 nucleotides: TGCGCCAGCAGCTTGGAGGGGGCGCAGTTCTTC.

This chain links TRBV29-1 with TRBJ2-3, with unresolved D. The germline CDR1 and CDR2 sequences are SQVTM and ANQGSEA. There are 11 residues in the CDR3. The V end was cut by 6 bases, the J end by 2 bases, with 6 bases between. The chain's CDR3 is CSVQFTDTQYF. CDR3 coding DNA: TGCAGCGTCCAATTCACAGATACGCAGTATTTT.

In this sample, this clone turned up a few times. This chain joins TRBV12-5 and TRBJ2-2; TRBD2 matches at 10 bases. Germline lookup yields CDR1 LGHNT and CDR2 FRNRAP. The CDR3 is 16 residues long. V was clipped by 6 bases and J by 5 bases; unmatched bases: 9. This CDR3 reads CASGKGLAGATGELFF. Here the CDR3 DNA reads TGTGCTAGTGGAAAAGGCCTAGCGGGAGCTACCGGGGAGCTGTTTTTT.

The chain carries TRBV9 and TRBJ2-1; maybe TRBD2 (5 bases). The CDR3 is 14 amino acids. Germline V gene data show CDR1 as SGDLS and CDR2 as YYNGEE. Trimming removed 0 bases from V and 7 bases from J, with 11 bases in between. The CDR3 region has the DNA TGTGCCAGCAGCGTAGCCGGGATTGAAAATGAGCAGTTCTTC. This encodes CASSVAGIENEQFF.

This clone was counted ten times or more. This chain uses TRBV9 with TRBJ2-1; D unresolved. Trimming removed 0 bases from V and 6 bases from J, with 4 bases in between. CDR1 is SGDLS and CDR2 is YYNGEE in the germline V gene. The CDR3 totals 12 residues. CDR3 coding DNA: TGTGCCAGCAGCGTAGACATCAATGAGCAGTTCTTC. Amino acids: CASSVDINEQFF.

This clone was counted a single time. This chain connects TRBV5-1 to TRBJ2-1, with D maybe TRBD1 (7 bases). The CDR3 runs 14 residues. V lost 0 bases and J 7 bases, leaving 11 bases between the germline ends. CDR1 is SGHRS and CDR2 is YFSETQ in the germline V gene. The CDR3 reads CASSLGGTENEQFF. The CDR3 coding sequence is TGCGCCAGCAGCTTGGGCGGGACAGAGAATGAGCAGTTCTTC.

This chain connects TRBV6-5 to TRBJ1-2, with 9 bases identical to TRBD1. Germline CDR1 reads MNHEY; CDR2 reads SVGAGI. The J segment lost 2 bases and the V segment lost 6 bases, leaving 7 bases of the junction unmatched. The CDR3 extends over 15 amino acids. CDR3 sequence (DNA): TGTGCCAGCAGCGCCGGGACAGGGAACAACTATGGCTACACCTTC. Residues: CASSAGTGNNYGYTF.

The chain employs TRBV28 and TRBJ2-7; 7 nucleotides match TRBD2. J lost 3 bases, V lost 4 bases, and 9 bases had no gene match. The germline gives CDR1 MDHEN, CDR2 SYDVKM. This CDR3 spans 15 amino acids. DNA of the CDR3: TGTGCCAGCAGTTACTTGACTAGCTTCGGCTACGAGCAGTACTTC. Protein sequence: CASSYLTSFGYEQYF.

The chain uses TRBV5-1 and TRBJ1-2; D unresolved. The CDR3 runs 14 residues. Germline-derived CDR1 and CDR2 are SGHRS and YFSETQ. The V gene lost 0 bases and the J gene lost 1 base, with 7 bases spanning the gap. The CDR3 bases are TGCGCCAGCAGCTTGGACCGGGGTAACTATGGCTACACCTTC. This encodes CASSLDRGNYGYTF.

The chain uses TRBV5-1 and TRBJ2-1, with D hard to call. This CDR3 region has 12 residues. The V end lost 1 base, the J end lost 7 bases, and 6 bases lay between the germline ends. CDR1 SGHRS and CDR2 YFSETQ come from the germline V gene. CDR3 sequence: CASSLFSNEQFF. The CDR3, as DNA: TGCGCCAGCAGCTTGTTCTCGAATGAGCAGTTCTTC.

The chain is built from TRBV10-3 and TRBJ1-5, with 7 bases lining up with TRBD1. The CDR3 has 17 residues. CDR1 is ENHRY, CDR2 SYGVKD, per germline. The junction had 12 bases not matched to a gene; V was cut back by 5 bases and J by 2 bases. For the CDR3, the DNA is TGTGCCATCAGTACAGACAGGGTGAGCGCCGGCAATCAGCCCCAGCATTTT. It encodes CAISTDRVSAGNQPQHF.

The chain combines TRBV6-5 with TRBJ2-1, with D maybe TRBD2 (5 bases). The CDR3 loop spans 15 amino acids. CDR1 and CDR2 (germline): MNHEY, SVGAGI. Trimming pared 0 bases from V and 5 bases from J, leaving 11 bases between. CDR3 nucleotide sequence: TGTGCCAGCAGTTACTCCGGACTCACTGACAATGAGCAGTTCTTC. Translating it yields CASSYSGLTDNEQFF.